This T cell receptor beta chain was profiled in a study of T cells in Graves' hyperthyroidism and ophthalmopathy. Amplification of TCR beta CDR3 regions used RNA as the template. The HTBI primer set served for first-round RT-PCR of the TCR CDR3. TCRdb re-called the multiplex PCR reads through MiXCR, storing one row per CDR3 protein. The sample yields over 700,000 distinct CDR3 sequences, roughly 40% seen once. V was cut by 11 bases and J by 2 bases, with 19 bases left in between. Germline CDR1 reads ENHRY; CDR2 reads SYGVKD. The CDR3 loop spans 14 amino acids. This clonotype was recorded a few times. This receptor was identified in a young man with Graves' hyperthyroidism. J is TRBJ2-7 and V is TRBV10-3; either TRBD1 or TRBD2 may supply D (5 bases each). Sequencing was performed on blood. CDR3 residues: CASTRGSMTYEQYF. The CDR3 DNA reads as TGTGCCTCCACTCGGGGCAGTATGACCTACGAGCAGTACTTC.